This is a list of T cell receptor beta chains from one sample in a study of blood T cell repertoires in COVID-19. The table came from immunoSEQ multiplex PCR; TCRdb's copy has only in-frame clones and leaves some out. The repertoire has 190,000 or so clones, 82% of them found once; the top ten carry 12%. Sequencing input: PBMCs or T cells enriched from blood (not recorded which). Receptor source: a man in his forties who had recovered from COVID-19. Each CDR3 is given with its conserved first and last residue. The D gene is left open where the match is weak. Size tells how often a clone was seen (once, few, many) or the class of an expanded clone, and some rows leave it out.

-	TRBV4-3	TRBJ1-1	TRBD1	CASSSQTGVRTEAFF	TGCGCCAGCAGCTCGCAAACAGGGGTGCGAACTGAAGCTTTCTTT
-	TRBV7-9	TRBJ1-5	-	CASSRTGDQPQHF	TGTGCCAGCAGCCGGACTGGGGATCAGCCCCAGCATTTT
-	TRBV18	TRBJ2-1	TRBD1	CASSPGQGGYNEQFF	TGTGCCAGCTCGCCGGGACAGGGCGGCTACAATGAGCAGTTCTTC
-	TRBV2	TRBJ2-1	TRBD2	CACGGARYNEQFF	TGTGCCTGCGGGGGAGCGAGGTACAATGAGCAGTTCTTC
-	TRBV7-3	TRBJ2-1	-	CASSLLNNEQFF	TGTGCCAGCAGCCTACTAAACAATGAGCAGTTCTTC
-	TRBV7-9	TRBJ2-3	-	CASSLEASTDTQYF	TGTGCCAGCAGCTTAGAAGCCAGCACAGATACGCAGTATTTT
-	TRBV19	TRBJ2-5	-	CASSIDLAPETQYF	TGTGCCAGTAGTATAGATCTAGCCCCGGAGACCCAGTACTTC
-	TRBV7-9	TRBJ1-2	-	CASSSPGNYGYTF	TGTGCCAGCAGCTCTCCAGGGAACTATGGCTACACCTTC
-	TRBV19	TRBJ2-5	-	CASSIDLYSLETQYF	TGTGCCAGTAGTATAGATCTATACTCTCTCGAGACCCAGTACTTC
-	TRBV6-5	TRBJ2-5	-	CASSYSNPGTETQYF	TGTGCCAGCAGTTACTCGAATCCGGGAACCGAGACCCAGTACTTC
-	TRBV14	TRBJ1-2	-	CASSSVGAGNYGYTF	TGTGCCAGCAGCTCCGTTGGGGCAGGGAACTATGGCTACACCTTC
-	TRBV15	TRBJ2-7	-	CATSALTARDSYEQYF	TGTGCCACCAGCGCCCTCACCGCCAGGGACTCCTACGAGCAGTACTTC
few	TRBV7-9	TRBJ2-1	-	CATCCRLGTNEQFF	TGTGCCACCTGCTGCAGGTTGGGTACAAATGAGCAGTTCTTC
-	TRBV27	TRBJ1-1	TRBD1	CASSSTGVSTEAFF	TGTGCCAGCAGTTCGACAGGGGTGAGCACTGAAGCTTTCTTT
-	TRBV3-1/TRBV3-2	TRBJ2-7	-	CASSQGGTNPYEQYF	TGTGCCAGCAGCCAAGGCGGGACGAATCCCTACGAGCAGTACTTC
-	TRBV10-1	TRBJ2-1	-	CASSSAGHNEQFF	TGCGCCAGCAGCTCGGCGGGCCACAATGAGCAGTTCTTC
-	TRBV5-1	TRBJ2-1	TRBD2	CASSLGTSGRNNEQFF	TGCGCCAGCAGCTTGGGGACTAGCGGGAGGAACAATGAGCAGTTCTTC
-	TRBV5-1	TRBJ2-4	TRBD1	CASSYRQGAGFDIQYF	TGCGCCAGCAGTTATCGACAGGGGGCGGGTTTTGACATTCAGTACTTC
-	TRBV2	TRBJ1-5	-	CASSFDGRDQPQHF	TGTGCCAGCAGTTTTGACGGGCGGGATCAGCCCCAGCATTTT
-	TRBV7-9	TRBJ2-1	TRBD1	CASSLAFRDRERYNEQFF	TGTGCCAGCAGCTTAGCGTTCCGGGACAGGGAGCGGTACAATGAGCAGTTCTTC
-	TRBV7-2	TRBJ2-3	TRBD2	CASSTGLAGVADTQYF	TGTGCCAGCAGCACTGGACTAGCGGGAGTAGCAGATACGCAGTATTTT
-	TRBV5-1	TRBJ2-5	-	CASSLGWASQYQETQYF	TGCGCCAGCAGCTTGGGATGGGCGAGCCAGTACCAAGAGACCCAGTACTTC